The 5 T cell receptor beta chains in this list originate from one sample, sequenced in a study of control samples from healthy donors and cancer patients. Repertoires were generated with immunoSEQ multiplex PCR, while TCRdb's copy carries only in-frame clones and drops some. The table lists 150,000 to 200,000 clones, 80% to 90% of them singletons. Sequencing used blood. These receptors came from a man younger than 45 in good health.

The sample holds one count of this clone. This sequence joins TRBV15 and TRBJ1-3; D uncertain. This CDR3 contains 15 residues. V lost 5 bases to trimming and J lost 0 bases, with 11 bases between them. CDR1 and CDR2 (germline): LNHNV, YYDKDF (reference sequence). CDR3 DNA sequence: TGTGCCACCAGCGTGAGGCTGAGCTCTGGAAACACCATATATTTT. Residues: CATSVRLSSGNTIYF.

This chain connects TRBV4-1 to TRBJ2-1; 8 bases align to TRBD1. Germline assignment: CDR1 MGHRA and CDR2 YSYEKL. J lost 4 bases, V lost 4 bases, and 6 bases had no gene match. The CDR3 spans 15 residues. The CDR3 sequence: CASSRATGGYNEQFF. As DNA, the CDR3 is TGCGCCAGCAGCCGGGCCACAGGGGGTTACAATGAGCAGTTCTTC.

The V and J genes are TRBV14 and TRBJ2-2; TRBD1 might be the D (6 bases). This CDR3 is built from 16 residues. Germline CDR1 SGHDN, CDR2 FVKESK. With 3 bases removed from V and 0 bases from J, the gap between germline ends came to 11 bases. The CDR3 here is CASSHRTAANTGELFF. CDR3 DNA: TGTGCCAGCAGCCATAGGACAGCCGCGAACACCGGGGAGCTGTTTTTT.

The chain joins TRBV27 to TRBJ1-1; D gene ambiguous. V was trimmed by 3 bases and J by 0 bases, leaving 8 bases between them. The V gene's germline CDR1 is MNHEY and CDR2 SMNVEV (reference sequence). This CDR3 has 14 residues. CDR3 sequence: CASSFRSMNTEAFF. CDR3 DNA sequence: TGTGCCAGCAGTTTCCGATCTATGAACACTGAAGCTTTCTTT.

This clone appeared many times. The chain has TRBV27 and TRBJ2-7, with D possibly matching TRBD1 (6 bases). The germline V gene encodes CDR1 MNHEY and CDR2 SMNVEV (reference sequence). The CDR3 covers 14 residues. The V gene lost 0 bases and the J gene lost 3 bases, with 9 bases spanning the gap. CDR3 sequence (DNA): TGTGCCAGCAGTTTATCGACAGGAGTCTACGAGCAGTACTTC. Encoded protein: CASSLSTGVYEQYF.